What follows describes a single T cell receptor (beta chain). Its specificity is not known. These data originate in a study of T cells in localized non-small cell lung cancer. Trimming took 7 bases from V and 3 from J; bases not matched to a gene: 11. The CDR3 has 16 amino acids. Germline CDR1 is LNHDA and CDR2 is SQIVND (reference sequence). The table came from immunoSEQ multiplex PCR; TCRdb's copy has only in-frame clones and leaves some out. The data hold some 5,600 clones, with roughly 52% observed a single time. Study-level findings and limits: The highest T cell clonality was in uninvolved adjacent lung, above tumor.

The sample was lymph node tissue, taken before any cancer treatment. This chain connects TRBV19 to TRBJ1-1, with 10 bases identical to TRBD1. This clonotype was obtained from a male donor older than 55 with stage I squamous cell lung carcinoma. CDR3 nucleotides: TGTGCCAGTAATCAGATTCCCGGACAGGGGGACACTGAAGCTTTCTTT. Translated, it gives CASNQIPGQGDTEAFF. Looking up the rest from reference TRBV19 and TRBJ1-1 gives the full variable domain: DGGITQSPKYLFRKEGQNVTLSCEQNLNHDAMYWYRQDPGQGLRLIYYSQIVNDFQKGDIAEGYSVSREKKESFPLTVTSAQKNPTAFYLCASNQIPGQGDTEAFFGQGTRLTVV.